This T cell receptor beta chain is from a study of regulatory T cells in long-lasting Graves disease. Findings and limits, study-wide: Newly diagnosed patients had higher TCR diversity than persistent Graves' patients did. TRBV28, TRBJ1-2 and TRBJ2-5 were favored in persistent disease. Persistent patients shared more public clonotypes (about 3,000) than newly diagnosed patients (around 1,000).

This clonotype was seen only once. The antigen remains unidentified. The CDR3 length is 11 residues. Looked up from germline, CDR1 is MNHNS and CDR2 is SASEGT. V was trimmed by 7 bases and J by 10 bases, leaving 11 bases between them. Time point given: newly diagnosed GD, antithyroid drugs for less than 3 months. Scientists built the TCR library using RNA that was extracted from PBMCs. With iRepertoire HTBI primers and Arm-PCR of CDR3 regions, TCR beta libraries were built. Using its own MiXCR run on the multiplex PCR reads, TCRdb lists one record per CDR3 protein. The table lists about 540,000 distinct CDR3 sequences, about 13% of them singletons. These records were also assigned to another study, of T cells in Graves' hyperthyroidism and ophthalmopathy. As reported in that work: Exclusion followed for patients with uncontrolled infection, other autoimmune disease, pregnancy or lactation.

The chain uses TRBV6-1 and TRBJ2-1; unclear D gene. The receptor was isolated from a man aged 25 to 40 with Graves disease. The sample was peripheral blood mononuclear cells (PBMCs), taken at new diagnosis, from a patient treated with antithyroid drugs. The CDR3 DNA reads TGTGCCAGCACTCAATATGAAGAGCAGTTCTTC. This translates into CASTQYEEQFF.